The source of this T cell receptor beta chain is a study of vaccination and CD4 T cells after COVID-19. Looking at the study overall: The cells were exposed to overlapping spike peptides originating from SARS-CoV-2, HCoV-NL63, HCoV-OC43 and HCoV-229E for stimulation.

Study-wide points: Reactive clonotype counts went from median about 20 after infection to 35 to 40 after vaccination, nonsignificantly. No early post-infection timepoints were studied, and convalescent patients studied were relatively few.

This clonotype was observed a few times. What it binds is not known. Treatment reported: approximately nine-day PBMC culture with coronavirus spike peptide pools or control peptides (ViraFEST assay). The cultures had half their medium swapped for fresh IL-2 medium on days 3 and 7. The CDR3 runs 13 residues. The germline CDR1 and CDR2 sequences are DFQATT and SNEGSKA (reference sequence). The trim removed 6 bases at V and 7 bases at J, leaving 8 bases unmatched. Oncomine TCR Beta short-read sequencing was applied to DNA from cultured CD4+ T cells. Each CDR3 protein gets one entry after TCRdb re-called the PCR reads with MiXCR. The table has around 19,000 distinct CDR3 sequences, about 38% seen once.

J is TRBJ2-1 and V is TRBV20-1, with 8 bases aligning to TRBD2. This sample comprised CD4+ T cells from blood, cultured in vitro, obtained before SARS-CoV-2 vaccination. The TCR comes from a human donor who received a COVID-19 vaccine. The CDR3 protein is CSAPGLVGNEQFF. The CDR3 DNA reads TGCAGTGCCCCGGGACTAGTAGGTAATGAGCAGTTCTTC.